The TCR beta chain under discussion was sequenced for a study of blood T cell repertoires in COVID-19. The repertoire was sequenced with immunoSEQ multiplex PCR; TCRdb's copy has only in-frame clones and lacks some. The table has approximately 68,000 clones, 86% seen once. Sequences were obtained from peripheral blood. The source of this sequence is a man between 50 and 59 years old with active COVID-19.

CDR3 nucleotide sequence: TGTGCCACCAGTGATTGGGGACTAGCCAGCACAGATACGCAGTATTTT. It encodes CATSDWGLASTDTQYF. The chain recombines TRBV24-1 with TRBJ2-3, with 9 bases that match TRBD2. The trim removed 2 bases at V and 0 bases at J, leaving 2 bases unmatched. Germline-derived CDR1 and CDR2 are KGHDR and SFDVKD. This CDR3 contains 16 residues.